Below, 24 T cell receptor beta chains from the same sample are listed, as sequenced in a study of T cells after yellow fever vaccination. TCRdb called the 5' RACE reads again in MiXCR, with one record for every CDR3 protein. The sample holds about 360,000 distinct CDR3 sequences, 6% to 8% seen once. This specimen consisted of PBMCs, obtained 5 days after the yellow fever booster vaccination. The receptor set was obtained from a man between 25 and 39 years old who received the YFV17D yellow fever vaccine.

The chain carries TRBV27 and TRBJ1-1; unclear D gene. Germline CDR1 reads MNHEY; CDR2 reads SMNVEV (reference sequence). V was clipped by 5 bases and J by 4 bases, with 14 bases between them. The CDR3 contains 14 residues. CDR3 residues: CASSTSLGFTEAFF. The CDR3 coding sequence is TGTGCCAGCAGTACCTCCCTGGGGTTCACTGAAGCTTTCTTT.

This clonotype was recorded many times. The chain links TRBV11-3 to TRBJ2-1; possible D gene TRBD2, 5 bases. Germline V gene sequence: CDR1 SGHNT, CDR2 YENEEA. Trimming removed 5 bases at V and 9 bases at J, with 14 bases between. This CDR3 has 13 residues. CDR3 coding DNA: TGTGCCAGCAGCCCGAGCGGCGGTGGTGAGCAGTTCTTC. This gives the protein CASSPSGGGEQFF.

The table lists this clonotype with many counts. V usage is TRBV4-3 and J usage is TRBJ2-4; D possibly corresponds to TRBD2 (6 bases). The V end was cut by 0 bases, the J end by 9 bases, with 18 bases between. CDR3 size: 16 residues. CDR1 and CDR2 (germline): LGHNA, YSLEER. CDR3 DNA: TGCGCCAGCAGCCAAGACCCGACTAGGCGGGCTGCCATTCAGTACTTC. Translated, it gives CASSQDPTRRAAIQYF.

This clonotype has a count of ten or more. V and J are TRBV5-6 and TRBJ2-1; 10 bases map to TRBD2. V was clipped by 2 bases and J by 6 bases; unmatched bases: 5. The CDR3 runs 15 residues. Germline V gives CDR1 SGHDT, CDR2 YYEEEE. CDR3 DNA: TGTGCCAGCAGCTTCTCTAGCGGGAGTCGCAATGAGCAGTTCTTC. The encoded protein is CASSFSSGSRNEQFF. The full variable domain, with the rest looked up from reference TRBV5-6 and TRBJ2-1, is DAGVTQSPTHLIKTRGQQVTLRCSPKSGHDTVSWYQQALGQGPQFIFQYYEEEERQRGNFPDRFSGHQFPNYSSELNVNALLLGDSALYLCASSFSSGSRNEQFFGPGTRLTVL.

This clonotype was recorded a few times. The CDR3 coding sequence is TGTGCCAGCAGTTACTCGGTGACTAGCCGACAATACAATGAGCAGTTCTTC. It encodes CASSYSVTSRQYNEQFF. The V call is TRBV6-2 or TRBV6-3, the J call TRBJ2-1, with 7 bases aligning to TRBD2. J gave up 4 bases and V 0 bases, and 9 bases lay outside the gene matches. The CDR3 length is 17 residues. Looked up from germline, CDR1 is MNHEY and CDR2 is SVGEGT.

The V and J genes are TRBV12-3 or TRBV12-4 and TRBJ2-2; no clear D. This CDR3 comprises 13 residues. V was trimmed by 6 bases and J by 3 bases, leaving 8 bases between them. The CDR3 loop reads CASSLTYTGELFF. As DNA, the CDR3 is TGTGCCAGCAGCCTGACCTACACCGGGGAGCTGTTTTTT.

The CDR3 bases are TGTGCCATCAGGACGTACCAAGAGACCCAGTACTTC. Its protein product is CAIRTYQETQYF. V is TRBV6-6 and J is TRBJ2-5; no definite D call. The CDR3 is 12 amino acids. Trimming removed 10 bases from V and 0 bases from J, with 9 bases in between. Germline-derived CDR1 and CDR2 are MNHNY and SVGAGI (reference sequence).

The table lists this clonotype with many counts. J is TRBJ1-1 and V is TRBV6-5; TRBD1 matches at 9 bases. Germline V gene sequence: CDR1 MNHEY, CDR2 SVGAGI. The ends lost 5 bases at V and 2 bases at J; junction bases unmatched: 9. The CDR3 totals 16 residues. CDR3 DNA sequence: TGTGCCAGCAGTAGGGGACAGGGAATATCAAACACTGAAGCTTTCTTT. This codes for CASSRGQGISNTEAFF.

This clonotype was counted a few times. A read error may account for a junction end that differs from germline. The chain joins TRBV19 to TRBJ1-5, with 8 bases aligning to TRBD1. From germline, CDR1 is LNHDA and CDR2 SQIVND (reference sequence). There are 11 residues in the CDR3. This chain's CDR3 is CASSGGTGRNF. CDR3 DNA: TGTGCCAGTAGTGGAGGGACAGGACGGAATTTT.

In its sample, this clonotype was seen a few times. The rearrangement links TRBV27 to TRBJ2-1; D is ambiguous. This CDR3 is 12 amino acids long. V shed 5 bases and J shed 9 bases, with 11 bases lying between them. Germline CDR1 and CDR2: MNHEY and SMNVEV (reference sequence). In DNA, the CDR3 is TGTGCCAGCAGTGACCCAGCGACTGAGCAGTTCTTC. This translates into CASSDPATEQFF.

The chain joins TRBV7-9 to TRBJ1-5; TRBD1 might be the D (6 bases). The CDR3 is made up of 13 amino acids. Germline V CDR1 and CDR2: SEHNR, FQNEAQ (reference sequence). Trimming cost V 5 bases and J 4 bases, with 9 bases left between them. The CDR3 here is CASSRDTNQPQHF. In DNA, the CDR3 is TGTGCCAGCAGCCGGGACACAAATCAGCCCCAGCATTTT.

This clonotype has only a few counts. The genes are TRBV19 and TRBJ2-1, with 11 bases fitting TRBD2. Germline assignment: CDR1 LNHDA and CDR2 SQIVND (reference sequence). CDR3 length: 16 residues. V was pared by 5 bases and J by 8 bases, with 11 bases of the junction left unmatched. CDR3 region: CASSPMTSGTTHEQFF. DNA for the CDR3: TGTGCCAGTAGTCCGATGACTAGCGGGACTACGCATGAGCAGTTCTTC.

The sample holds one count of this clonotype. Germline and junction disagree at one end, which may indicate a read error. The chain uses TRBV12-3 or TRBV12-4 and TRBJ2-7; TRBD1 or TRBD2 may be the D gene (6 bases each). The CDR3 is 15 amino acids. The CDR3 nucleotides are TGTGCCAGCAGTCCTGACCCCACGGGGGCCTACGGGCAGTACTTC. Protein product: CASSPDPTGAYGQYF.

This clonotype was seen at least ten times. The chain recombines TRBV6-2 or TRBV6-3 with TRBJ2-7; 11 bases agree with TRBD2. Germline CDR1 MNHEY, CDR2 SVGEGT. CDR3 size: 15 residues. The V and J ends lost 0 bases and 3 bases, in that order; junction bases with no gene match: 1. The CDR3: CASSYSGTSGYEQYF. As DNA, the CDR3 is TGTGCCAGCAGTTACTCGGGGACTAGCGGCTACGAGCAGTACTTC.

This clonotype has ten or more counts. The chain joins TRBV20-1 to TRBJ2-7; unclear D gene. Per the germline V gene, CDR1 is DFQATT and CDR2 is SNEGSKA (reference sequence). The CDR3 runs to 12 residues. V gave up 3 bases and J gave up 7 bases, with 13 bases separating them. In DNA form, the CDR3 reads TGCAGTGCTAGGTTCCTAGTGGGTGAGCAGTACTTC. It specifies CSARFLVGEQYF.

The sample holds a few counts of this clonotype. The V and J genes are TRBV27 and TRBJ2-1, with 7 bases that match TRBD2. The CDR3 extends over 15 amino acids. Germline CDR1 reads MNHEY; CDR2 reads SMNVEV (reference sequence). Unmatched junction bases numbered 10, after V lost 2 bases and J lost 9 bases. This CDR3 is CASSLHREEEFEQFF. Here the CDR3 DNA reads TGTGCCAGCAGTTTACACCGGGAGGAAGAATTTGAGCAGTTCTTC.

The chain uses TRBV5-6 and TRBJ2-7, with 8 positions matching TRBD2. The CDR3 spans 14 residues. V gave up 4 bases and J gave up 4 bases; unmatched junction bases: 7. The germline CDR1 and CDR2 sequences are SGHDT and YYEEEE. The CDR3 region has the DNA TGTGCCAGCAGCAATTTAGCGGGACTTTACGAGCAGTACTTC. The encoded protein is CASSNLAGLYEQYF.

Ten or more counts support this clonotype. The V and J genes are TRBV12-3 or TRBV12-4 and TRBJ2-1; 8 bases are shared with TRBD2. V lost 6 bases to trimming and J lost 12 bases; unmatched junction nucleotides: 10. CDR3 length: 13 residues. The CDR3 DNA follows: TGTGCCAGCAGCCGCAAACGGGAGGGCGGGCAGTTCTTC. Its translation is CASSRKREGGQFF.

This clonotype came up many times. The J gene is TRBJ2-7, the V gene TRBV7-2, with D possibly matching TRBD1 (6 bases). V lost 5 bases and J 6 bases, leaving 11 bases between the germline ends. Per the germline V gene, CDR1 is SGHTA and CDR2 is FQGNSA. The CDR3 runs to 12 residues. The CDR3 here is CASSALRGEQYF. The CDR3 region has the DNA TGTGCCAGCAGCGCTCTCAGGGGCGAGCAGTACTTC.

This clonotype was counted at least ten times. The chain is built from TRBV5-5 and TRBJ2-3, with D possibly being TRBD1 or TRBD2 (5 bases each). Trimming removed 7 bases from V and 13 bases from J, with 22 bases in between. There are 13 residues in the CDR3. Looked up from germline, CDR1 is SGHKS and CDR2 is YYEKEE (reference sequence). In nucleotides, the CDR3 is TGTGCCAGCGGACGAGAGGGGTATGGGCCTGAGTATTTT. This encodes CASGREGYGPEYF.

This clonotype showed up just once. The V and J genes are TRBV7-3 and TRBJ2-1, with 8 bases fitting TRBD1. V shed 3 bases, J shed 4 bases, and the junction held 5 bases outside the gene matches. Looked up from germline, CDR1 is SGHTA and CDR2 is FQGTGA. The length of the CDR3 is 15 residues. The CDR3 bases are TGTGCCAGCAGCTTCCCAGGGGGCGCTTACAATGAGCAGTTCTTC. As protein: CASSFPGGAYNEQFF.

Ten or more counts support this clonotype. CDR3 protein: CASSRSGRSEGDTQYF. The DNA of the CDR3 is TGTGCCAGCAGCCGTAGCGGGAGGAGCGAGGGAGATACGCAGTATTTT. The chain couples TRBV7-8 to TRBJ2-3; 10 bases match TRBD2. This CDR3 is built from 16 residues. J was trimmed by 5 bases and V by 5 bases; bases with no gene match: 10. From germline, CDR1 is SGHVS and CDR2 FQNEAQ.

The chain joins TRBV4-3 to TRBJ2-6, with TRBD1 matching over 9 bases. Losses at the gene ends were 3 bases for V and 3 bases for J; bases not matched to a gene: 12. The CDR3 runs 19 residues. Germline V gives CDR1 LGHNA, CDR2 YSLEER. CDR3 in amino acids: CASSQRVGQGLGGANVLTF. CDR3 nucleotide sequence: TGCGCCAGCAGCCAGCGGGTGGGACAGGGCCTGGGTGGGGCCAACGTCCTGACTTTC.

This chain uses TRBV7-8 with TRBJ1-6; the D gene is possibly TRBD1 (5 bases). Trimming took 1 base from V and 5 from J, leaving 12 bases between them. From germline, CDR1 is SGHVS and CDR2 FQNEAQ. This CDR3 is 16 amino acids long. The CDR3 DNA reads as TGTGCCAGCAGCTTAGGGCAGGGTGGCCATAATTCACCCCTCCACTTT. Protein product: CASSLGQGGHNSPLHF.